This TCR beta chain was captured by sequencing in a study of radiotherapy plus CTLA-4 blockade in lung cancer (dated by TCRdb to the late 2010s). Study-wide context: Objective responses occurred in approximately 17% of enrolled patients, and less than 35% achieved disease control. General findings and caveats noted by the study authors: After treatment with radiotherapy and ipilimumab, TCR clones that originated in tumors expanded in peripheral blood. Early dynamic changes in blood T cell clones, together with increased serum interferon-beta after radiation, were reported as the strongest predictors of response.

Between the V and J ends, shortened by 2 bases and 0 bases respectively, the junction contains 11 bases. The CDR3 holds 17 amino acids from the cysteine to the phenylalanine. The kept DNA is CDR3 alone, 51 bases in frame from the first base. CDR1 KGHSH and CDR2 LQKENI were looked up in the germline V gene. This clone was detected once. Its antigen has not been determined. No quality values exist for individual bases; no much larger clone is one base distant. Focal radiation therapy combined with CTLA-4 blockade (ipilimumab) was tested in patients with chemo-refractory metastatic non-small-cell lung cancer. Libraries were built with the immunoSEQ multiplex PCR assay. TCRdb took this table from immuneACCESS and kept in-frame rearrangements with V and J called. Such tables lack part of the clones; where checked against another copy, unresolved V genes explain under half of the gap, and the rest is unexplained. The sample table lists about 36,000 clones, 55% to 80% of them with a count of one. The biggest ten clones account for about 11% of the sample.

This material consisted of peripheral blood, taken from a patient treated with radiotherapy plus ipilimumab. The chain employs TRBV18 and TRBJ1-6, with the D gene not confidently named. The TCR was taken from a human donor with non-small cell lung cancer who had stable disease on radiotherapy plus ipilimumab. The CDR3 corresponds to CASSPIRGSSYNSPLHF. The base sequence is TGTGCCAGCTCACCAATACGCGGGAGCTCCTATAATTCACCCCTCCACTTT.